What follows are 15 T cell receptor beta chains derived from one specimen sequenced in a study of T-cell reconstitution after alpha-beta-depleted transplantation in children. TCRbeta library preparation incorporated unique molecular identifiers. TCRdb re-analysed the PCR reads in MiXCR, keeping a single row per CDR3 protein. Of a few hundred thousand distinct CDR3 sequences in the sample, roughly 11% were seen once. Here the sequenced sample was peripheral blood, taken 180 days after TCRalphabeta/CD19-depleted stem cell transplant. These receptors originate from a male patient aged 2-9 years who had a stem cell transplant for chronic granulomatous disease, so the T cells may come from the graft donor.

The CDR3 sequence is CASSLSQGTGGEQYF. The DNA for the CDR3 is TGTGCCAGCAGCCTTAGCCAGGGGACGGGGGGGGAGCAGTACTTC. The chain recombines TRBV7-2 with TRBJ2-7; TRBD2 agrees at 8 bases. After removal of 5 bases from V and 7 bases from J, the junction contained 13 bases not matched to a gene. Germline CDR1 is SGHTA and CDR2 is FQGNSA. The CDR3 extends over 15 amino acids.

The sample holds a few counts of this clonotype. The V gene is TRBV14, the J gene TRBJ1-2; TRBD1 agrees at 8 bases. CDR1 is SGHDN and CDR2 is FVKESK in the germline V gene. There are 13 residues in the CDR3. After removal of 4 bases from V and 7 bases from J, the junction contained 5 bases not matched to a gene. CDR3 DNA: TGTGCCAGCAGCCCGAAGGACAGGGCTGGCTACACCTTC. It yields the protein CASSPKDRAGYTF.

V gene TRBV18 combines with J gene TRBJ2-5; D gene unclear. Trimming cost V 3 bases and J 5 bases, with 10 bases left between them. Germline V gene data show CDR1 as KGHSH and CDR2 as LQKENI. The CDR3 runs 13 residues. The CDR3 region is CASSPTTAETQYF. The DNA for the CDR3 is TGTGCCAGCTCACCTACCACAGCCGAGACCCAGTACTTC.

As regards this clonotype: This may stem from a read error, because a much larger clone lies one nucleotide away. This chain uses TRBV28 with TRBJ2-1; tentative D call: TRBD2 (5 bases). Germline assignment: CDR1 MDHEN and CDR2 SYDVKM. This CDR3 has 13 amino acids. CDR3 bases: TGTGCCAGCGAAGGGAGCTCCTACAATGAGCAGCTCTTC. It yields the protein CASEGSSYNEQLF.

This clonotype has at least ten counts. The chain recombines TRBV4-1 with TRBJ2-7; 7 nucleotides match TRBD1. V trimming: 2 bases; J trimming: 0 bases; junction bases outside the gene matches: 7. Germline CDR1 MGHRA, CDR2 YSYEKL. This CDR3 has 16 amino acids. The CDR3 is CASSQLYRGNSYEQYF. In DNA, the CDR3 is TGCGCCAGCAGCCAACTTTACAGGGGAAACTCCTACGAGCAGTACTTC.

This clonotype was detected ten times or more. The CDR3 sequence: CSAADHEQYF. The CDR3 DNA reads TGCAGTGCAGCCGACCACGAGCAGTACTTC. V gene TRBV20-1 combines with J gene TRBJ2-7, with D unclear. CDR1 and CDR2 from the germline V gene are DFQATT and SNEGSKA (reference sequence). The V end lost 6 bases, the J end lost 5 bases, and 8 bases lay between the germline ends. The CDR3 spans 10 residues.

This clonotype occurred a few times. In DNA form, the CDR3 reads TGTGCCAGCAGCTTACTAGCGGGGGCTTTCTACGAGCAGTACTTC. As protein: CASSLLAGAFYEQYF. The rearrangement uses TRBV7-2 and TRBJ2-7, with 10 bases that match TRBD2. The germline CDR1 and CDR2 sequences are SGHTA and FQGNSA. Trimming removed 2 bases from V and 3 bases from J; junction bases left unmatched: 4. The CDR3 is made up of 15 amino acids. The variable domain in full, completed from reference TRBV7-2 and TRBJ2-7, reads GAGVSQSPSNKVTEKGKDVELRCDPISGHTALYWYRQSLGQGLEFLIYFQGNSAPDKSGLPSDRFSAERTGGSVSTLTIQRTQQEDSAVYLCASSLLAGAFYEQYFGPGTRLTVT.

In its sample, this clonotype was seen many times. The V gene is TRBV27, the J gene TRBJ2-1; no clear D gene. The V end was cut by 7 bases, the J end by 9 bases, with 19 bases between. Germline V gene data show CDR1 as MNHEY and CDR2 as SMNVEV (reference sequence). The CDR3 consists of 14 residues. CDR3 region: CASNKGSSTSEQFF. The CDR3 DNA sequence: TGTGCCAGCAACAAAGGCAGTTCGACGAGTGAGCAGTTCTTC.

The table lists this clonotype with many counts. The chain carries TRBV20-1 and TRBJ2-7; 7 nucleotides line up with TRBD2. V lost 0 bases, J lost 0 bases, and 5 bases stayed unmatched. CDR1 and CDR2 (germline): DFQATT, SNEGSKA (reference sequence). The CDR3 is made up of 15 amino acids. The CDR3 here is CSARETGLPSYEQYF. The CDR3 DNA reads TGCAGTGCTAGAGAGACGGGACTACCCTCCTACGAGCAGTACTTC.

The chain has TRBV5-4 and TRBJ1-2; maybe TRBD1 (5 bases). The CDR3 extends over 13 amino acids. The germline V and J ends were trimmed by 0 bases and 3 bases, with 6 bases remaining between them. Germline CDR1 SGHNT, CDR2 YYREEE (reference sequence). CDR3 bases: TGTGCCAGCAGCTTGGACAGGCACTATGGCTACACCTTC. This encodes CASSLDRHYGYTF.

On this clonotype itself: This sequence may be a read error, since a much larger clone differs from it by one base. The genes are TRBV5-6 and TRBJ2-1; D tentatively fits TRBD1 or TRBD2 (5 bases each). This CDR3 region has 16 residues. Germline CDR1 SGHDT, CDR2 YYEEEE. This CDR3 reads CASSLNFGTPANEQLF. CDR3 coding DNA: TGTGCCAGCAGCTTGAACTTTGGGACCCCTGCCAATGAGCAGCTCTTC.

This clonotype was seen many times. The V and J genes are TRBV10-3 and TRBJ2-1, with D perhaps matching TRBD2 (5 bases). Germline-derived CDR1 and CDR2 are ENHRY and SYGVKD. This CDR3 contains 15 residues. Trimming took 4 bases from V and 0 from J, leaving 10 bases between them. The CDR3 spells CAISGGGSSYNEQFF. The CDR3 coding sequence is TGTGCCATCAGTGGTGGTGGGAGCTCCTACAATGAGCAGTTCTTC.

This clonotype was seen repeatedly, ten times or more. The V gene is TRBV10-3, the J gene TRBJ2-7, with 9 bases identical to TRBD2. The J segment lost 0 bases and the V segment lost 3 bases, leaving 9 bases of the junction unmatched. The CDR3 totals 17 residues. The V gene's germline CDR1 is ENHRY and CDR2 SYGVKD. CDR3 sequence (DNA): TGTGCCATCAGTGACCAGCGGGGGGCAATCAGCTCCTACGAGCAGTACTTC. It specifies CAISDQRGAISSYEQYF.

This clonotype was recorded at least ten times. This chain links TRBV20-1 with TRBJ1-2; D uncertain. The germline V and J ends were trimmed by 6 bases and 5 bases, with 16 bases remaining between them. The CDR3 runs to 13 residues. From germline, CDR1 is DFQATT and CDR2 SNEGSKA (reference sequence). CDR3: CSAPDAGGYGYTF. As DNA, the CDR3 is TGCAGTGCGCCTGACGCGGGCGGGTATGGCTACACCTTC.

This chain links TRBV6-1 with TRBJ1-6; D remains ambiguous. V shed 3 bases and J shed 9 bases, with 15 bases lying between them. Germline assignment: CDR1 MNHNS and CDR2 SASEGT. The CDR3 is 15 residues long. CDR3 nucleotides: TGTGCCAGCAGTGAGAGGGAGTCCCCGCGTTCACCCCTCCACTTT. This sequence encodes CASSERESPRSPLHF.